This record covers a single T cell receptor (beta chain). Antigen unknown. This sample stems from a study of OX40 agonist ivuxolimab in advanced cancers. It was autoimmune disease history or systemic immunosuppression that excluded patients. Whole-study findings and limits: CD4+ and CD8+ blood T cells expanded clonally by week 6 at 0.1 to 3.0 mg/kg.

Clones were sequenced by immunoSEQ multiplex PCR, and TCRdb holds only the in-frame ones, with some missing. The table records tens of thousands of clones, around nine tenths of them present only once. The input for sequencing was CD4+ or CD8+ T cells sorted from blood, taken in a trial of the OX40 agonist ivuxolimab. The receptor was derived from an adult with an advanced solid tumor such as melanoma, head and neck, liver or kidney cancer.

CDR3: CASSTDSRNSPLHF. CDR3 coding DNA: TGTGCCAGCAGTACTGACAGCCGTAATTCACCCCTCCACTTT. V is TRBV6-1 and J is TRBJ1-6, with D possibly TRBD1 on 5 matching bases. Germline-derived CDR1 and CDR2 are MNHNS and SASEGT. Trimming removed 5 bases at V and 6 bases at J, with 11 bases between. The CDR3 extends over 14 amino acids.